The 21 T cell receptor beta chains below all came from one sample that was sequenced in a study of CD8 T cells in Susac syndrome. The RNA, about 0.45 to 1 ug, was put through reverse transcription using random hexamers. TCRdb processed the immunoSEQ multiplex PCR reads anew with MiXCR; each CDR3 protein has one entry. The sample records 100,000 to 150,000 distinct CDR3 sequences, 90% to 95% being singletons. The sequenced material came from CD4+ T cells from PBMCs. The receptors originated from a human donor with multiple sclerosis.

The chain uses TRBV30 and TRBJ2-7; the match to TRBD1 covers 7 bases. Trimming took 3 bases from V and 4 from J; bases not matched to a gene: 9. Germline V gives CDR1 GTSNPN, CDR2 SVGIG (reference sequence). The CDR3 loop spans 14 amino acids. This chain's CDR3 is CAWSSDRAPYEQYF. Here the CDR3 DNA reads TGTGCCTGGAGCTCTGACAGGGCCCCATACGAGCAGTACTTC.

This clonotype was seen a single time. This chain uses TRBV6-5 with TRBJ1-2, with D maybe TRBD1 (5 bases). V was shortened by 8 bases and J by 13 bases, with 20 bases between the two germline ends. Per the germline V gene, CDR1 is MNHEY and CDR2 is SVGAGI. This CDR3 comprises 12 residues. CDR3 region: CASGFPQAGPTF. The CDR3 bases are TGTGCCAGCGGGTTTCCCCAGGCAGGGCCCACCTTC.

The CDR3, as DNA: TGCGCCAGCAGCTTGCGGGGGGACACCTACGAGCAGTACTTC. It is translated as CASSLRGDTYEQYF. The chain is built from TRBV5-1 and TRBJ2-7, with a tentative D call TRBD2 (7 bases). Germline values: CDR1 SGHRS, CDR2 YFSETQ. The CDR3 totals 14 residues. V gave up 1 base and J gave up 2 bases, with 10 bases separating them.

The CDR3 loop reads CASSPGQGIGELFF. The CDR3 DNA is TGTGCCAGCTCACCGGGACAAGGAATCGGGGAGCTGTTTTTT. The J gene is TRBJ2-2, the V gene TRBV18; a weak D match, TRBD1 (6 bases). Trimming stripped 3 bases from V and 7 bases from J, with 12 bases between. The V gene's germline CDR1 is KGHSH and CDR2 LQKENI. The CDR3 sequence is 14 residues long.

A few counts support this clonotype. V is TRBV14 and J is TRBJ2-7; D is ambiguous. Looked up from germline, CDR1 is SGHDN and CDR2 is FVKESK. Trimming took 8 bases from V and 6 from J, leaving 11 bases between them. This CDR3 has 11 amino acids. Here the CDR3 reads CASAAVSEQYF. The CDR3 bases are TGTGCCAGCGCCGCGGTGAGCGAGCAGTACTTC.

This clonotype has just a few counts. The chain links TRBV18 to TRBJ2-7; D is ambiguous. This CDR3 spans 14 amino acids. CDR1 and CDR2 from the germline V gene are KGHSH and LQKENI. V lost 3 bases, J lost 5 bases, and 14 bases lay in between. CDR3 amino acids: CASSPLDGLNEQYF. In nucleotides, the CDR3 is TGTGCCAGCTCACCTCTTGACGGCCTCAACGAGCAGTACTTC.

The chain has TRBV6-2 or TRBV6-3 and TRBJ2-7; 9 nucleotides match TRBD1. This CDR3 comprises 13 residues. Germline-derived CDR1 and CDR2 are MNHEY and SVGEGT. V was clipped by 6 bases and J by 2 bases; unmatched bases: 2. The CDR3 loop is CASRGTGTYEQYF. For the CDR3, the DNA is TGTGCCAGCAGAGGGACAGGGACCTACGAGCAGTACTTC.

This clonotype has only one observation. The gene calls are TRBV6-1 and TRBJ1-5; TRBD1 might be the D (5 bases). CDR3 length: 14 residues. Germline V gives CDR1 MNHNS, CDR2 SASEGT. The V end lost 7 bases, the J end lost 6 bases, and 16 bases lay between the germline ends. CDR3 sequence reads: CASKRTGDSQPQHF. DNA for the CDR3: TGTGCCAGCAAGAGAACAGGAGATAGTCAGCCCCAGCATTTT.

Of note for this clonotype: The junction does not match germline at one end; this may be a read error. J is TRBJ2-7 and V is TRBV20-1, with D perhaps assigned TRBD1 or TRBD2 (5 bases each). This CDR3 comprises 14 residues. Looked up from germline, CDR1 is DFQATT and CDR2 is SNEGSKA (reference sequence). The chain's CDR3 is CSPRGRKTSYEQYF. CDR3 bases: TGCAGTCCTAGGGGACGGAAGACTTCCTACGAGCAGTACTTC.

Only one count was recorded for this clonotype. CDR3: CASSRRQGDSNQPQHF. CDR3 nucleotide sequence: TGTGCCAGCAGTAGGCGACAGGGGGATAGCAATCAGCCCCAGCATTTT. The chain couples TRBV6-6 to TRBJ1-5; 9 bases map to TRBD1. The germline CDR1 and CDR2 sequences are MNHNY and SVGAGI (reference sequence). This CDR3 spans 16 amino acids. V lost 5 bases to trimming and J lost 0 bases; unmatched junction nucleotides: 5.

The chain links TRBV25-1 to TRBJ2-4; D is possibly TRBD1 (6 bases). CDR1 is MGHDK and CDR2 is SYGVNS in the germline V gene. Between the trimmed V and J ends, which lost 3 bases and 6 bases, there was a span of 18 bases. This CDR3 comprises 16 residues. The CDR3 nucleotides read TGTGCCAGCAGTGACAACAGGGTTTCGCTCGGAAACATTCAGTACTTC. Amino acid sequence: CASSDNRVSLGNIQYF.

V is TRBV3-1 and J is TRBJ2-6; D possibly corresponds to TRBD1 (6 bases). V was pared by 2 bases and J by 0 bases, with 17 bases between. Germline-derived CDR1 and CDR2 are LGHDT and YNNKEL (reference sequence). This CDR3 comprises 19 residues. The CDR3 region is CASSQLQGPWSSGANVLTF. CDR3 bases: TGTGCCAGCAGCCAACTACAGGGACCCTGGAGCTCTGGGGCCAACGTCCTGACTTTC. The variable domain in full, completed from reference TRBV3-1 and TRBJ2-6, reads DTAVSQTPKYLVTQMGNDKSIKCEQNLGHDTMYWYKQDSKKFLKIMFSYNNKELIINETVPNRFSPKSPDKAHLNLHINSLELGDSAVYFCASSQLQGPWSSGANVLTFGAGSRLTVL.

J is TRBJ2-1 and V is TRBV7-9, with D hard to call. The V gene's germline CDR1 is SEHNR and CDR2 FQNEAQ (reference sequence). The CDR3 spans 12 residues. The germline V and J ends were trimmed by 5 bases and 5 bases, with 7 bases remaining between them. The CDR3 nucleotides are TGTGCCAGCAGCGGCAGGCACAATGAGCAGTTCTTC. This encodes CASSGRHNEQFF.

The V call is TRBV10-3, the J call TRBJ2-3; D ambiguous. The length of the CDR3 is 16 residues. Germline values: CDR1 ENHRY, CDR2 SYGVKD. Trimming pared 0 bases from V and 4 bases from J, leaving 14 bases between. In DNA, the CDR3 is TGTGCCATCAGTGAGTCCTCCCGTGGATGGTCAGATACGCAGTATTTT. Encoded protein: CAISESSRGWSDTQYF.

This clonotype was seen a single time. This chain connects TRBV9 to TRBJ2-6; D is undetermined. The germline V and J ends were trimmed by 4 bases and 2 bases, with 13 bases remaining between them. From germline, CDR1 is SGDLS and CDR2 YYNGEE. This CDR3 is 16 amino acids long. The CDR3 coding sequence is TGTGCCAGCAGCCCCACCGAGGTACCTGGGGCCAACGTCCTGACTTTC. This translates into CASSPTEVPGANVLTF. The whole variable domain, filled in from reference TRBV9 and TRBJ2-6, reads DSGVTQTPKHLITATGQRVTLRCSPRSGDLSVYWYQQSLDQGLQFLIQYYNGEERAKGNILERFSAQQFPDLHSELNLSSLELGDSALYFCASSPTEVPGANVLTFGAGSRLTVL.

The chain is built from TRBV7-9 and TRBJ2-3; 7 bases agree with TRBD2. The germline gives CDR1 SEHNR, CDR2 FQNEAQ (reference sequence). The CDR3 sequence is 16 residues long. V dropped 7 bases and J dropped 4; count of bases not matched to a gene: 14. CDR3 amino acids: CASTTSLRGRSDTQYF. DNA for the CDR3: TGTGCCAGCACCACTTCGTTGCGGGGGAGGTCAGATACGCAGTATTTT.

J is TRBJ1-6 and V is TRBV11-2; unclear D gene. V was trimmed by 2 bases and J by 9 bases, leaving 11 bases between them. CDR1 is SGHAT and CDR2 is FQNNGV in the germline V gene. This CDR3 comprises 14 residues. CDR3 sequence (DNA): TGTGCCAGCAGCTTAATGGGCAACGGTTCACCCCTCCACTTT. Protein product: CASSLMGNGSPLHF.

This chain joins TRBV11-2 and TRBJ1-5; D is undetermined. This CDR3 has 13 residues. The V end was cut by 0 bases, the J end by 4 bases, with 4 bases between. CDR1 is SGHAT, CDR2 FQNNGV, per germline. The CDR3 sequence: CASSLEQNQPQHF. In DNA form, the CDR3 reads TGTGCCAGCAGCTTAGAGCAGAATCAGCCCCAGCATTTT. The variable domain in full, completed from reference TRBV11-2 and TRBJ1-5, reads EAGVAQSPRYKIIEKRQSVAFWCNPISGHATLYWYQQILGQGPKLLIQFQNNGVVDDSQLPKDRFSAERLKGVDSTLKIQPAKLEDSAVYLCASSLEQNQPQHFGDGTRLSIL.

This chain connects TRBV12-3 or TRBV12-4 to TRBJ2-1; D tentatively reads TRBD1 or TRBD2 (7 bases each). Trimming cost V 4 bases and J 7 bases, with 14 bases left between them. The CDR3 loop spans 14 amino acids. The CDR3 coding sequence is TGTGCCAGCAGTTCCCAGGGGGGGCAGAATGAGCAGTTCTTC. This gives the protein CASSSQGGQNEQFF.

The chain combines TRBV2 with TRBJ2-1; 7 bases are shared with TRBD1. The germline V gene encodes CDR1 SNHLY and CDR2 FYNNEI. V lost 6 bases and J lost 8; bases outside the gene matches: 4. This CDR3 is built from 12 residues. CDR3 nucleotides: TGTGCCAGCAGACGACAGGGCGATGAGCAGTTCTTC. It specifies CASRRQGDEQFF.

CDR3 coding DNA: TGTGCCAGCAGCTTGGTCGTCCCAGGAGATAACTATGGCTACACCTTC. It translates to CASSLVVPGDNYGYTF. The chain uses TRBV5-6 and TRBJ1-2; D gene unclear. The CDR3 extends over 16 amino acids. Per germline, CDR1 SGHDT and CDR2 YYEEEE. The V end was cut by 0 bases, the J end by 1 base, with 13 bases between.